Shown below are 8 T cell receptor beta chains from a single sample sequenced in a study of PD-L1 blockade in urothelial cancer. This table comes from immunoSEQ multiplex PCR, and its TCRdb copy is limited to in-frame clones, with some not included. The data show around 68,000 clones, roughly four fifths seen once. Time point given: pretreatment peripheral blood. Sequenced material: PBMCs, taken around atezolizumab (anti-PD-L1) treatment. The source is a man in his sixties or seventies with urothelial cancer.

The gene calls are TRBV4-1 and TRBJ2-3, with 7 bases lining up with TRBD2. The CDR3 has 16 amino acids. V was clipped by 3 bases and J by 1 base; unmatched bases: 7. From germline, CDR1 is MGHRA and CDR2 YSYEKL. The CDR3 sequence is CASSQAGGVRTDTQYF. DNA for the CDR3: TGCGCCAGCAGCCAGGCTGGGGGGGTTCGCACAGATACGCAGTATTTT.

V gene TRBV11-2 combines with J gene TRBJ2-2, with no clear D. Trimming took off 1 base at V and 4 bases at J, with 7 bases between the two ends. The germline V gene encodes CDR1 SGHAT and CDR2 FQNNGV. This CDR3 spans 14 amino acids. CDR3 loop: CASSLAIFTGELFF. The CDR3, as DNA: TGTGCCAGCAGCTTAGCCATTTTCACCGGGGAGCTGTTTTTT.

The J gene is TRBJ2-5, the V gene TRBV11-3, with 7 bases lining up with TRBD2. The length of the CDR3 is 13 residues. Germline V gene sequence: CDR1 SGHNT, CDR2 YENEEA. Trimming cost V 3 bases and J 7 bases; bases outside gene matches: 5. The CDR3 sequence is CASSLAPGGTQYF. Here the CDR3 DNA reads TGTGCCAGCAGCTTGGCCCCGGGGGGGACCCAGTACTTC.

This clone occurred a few times. V is TRBV5-6 and J is TRBJ1-4; 8 nucleotides align to TRBD1. In germline, CDR1 is SGHDT, CDR2 YYEEEE. The CDR3 runs 17 residues. Trimming cost V 4 bases and J 4 bases; bases outside gene matches: 12. The CDR3 DNA is TGTGCCAGCAGCCGAGGACAGGGTATGGGGGGTAATGAAAAACTGTTTTTT. This encodes CASSRGQGMGGNEKLFF.

This sequence joins TRBV5-1 and TRBJ2-3; 9 nucleotides align to TRBD1. J lost 4 bases, V lost 4 bases, and 7 bases had no gene match. The germline gives CDR1 SGHRS, CDR2 YFSETQ. The CDR3 is 15 amino acids. CDR3 sequence (DNA): TGCGCCAGCAGCCCCGGGACAGGGCTCCCAGATACGCAGTATTTT. Protein sequence: CASSPGTGLPDTQYF.

The J gene is TRBJ2-5, the V gene TRBV28; possible D gene TRBD1, 7 bases. Germline V gene sequence: CDR1 MDHEN, CDR2 SYDVKM. The V end lost 8 bases, the J end lost 5 bases, and 12 bases lay between the germline ends. The CDR3 contains 12 residues. The CDR3 DNA reads as TGTGCCAGCGCGGGACAGATGGAGACCCAGTACTTC. It codes for CASAGQMETQYF.

This clone was seen a few times. The V call is TRBV5-4, the J call TRBJ2-6; 7 bases are shared with TRBD1. The germline gives CDR1 SGHNT, CDR2 YYREEE (reference sequence). The CDR3 is 13 residues long. V gave up 9 bases and J gave up 4 bases; unmatched junction bases: 4. CDR3 nucleotides: TGTGCCAAGGGGGCGCTGGGGGCCAACGTCCTGACTTTC. Translated, it gives CAKGALGANVLTF.

This rearrangement joins TRBV7-2 to TRBJ2-7, with D possibly being TRBD2 (6 bases). CDR1 SGHTA and CDR2 FQGNSA come from the germline V gene. The CDR3 is 15 amino acids. Deletions cut 0 bases from V and 1 base from J, with 10 bases between. The CDR3, as DNA: TGTGCCAGCAGCTTAGCGGGAGGATTATCCTACGAGCAGTACTTC. Its protein product is CASSLAGGLSYEQYF.